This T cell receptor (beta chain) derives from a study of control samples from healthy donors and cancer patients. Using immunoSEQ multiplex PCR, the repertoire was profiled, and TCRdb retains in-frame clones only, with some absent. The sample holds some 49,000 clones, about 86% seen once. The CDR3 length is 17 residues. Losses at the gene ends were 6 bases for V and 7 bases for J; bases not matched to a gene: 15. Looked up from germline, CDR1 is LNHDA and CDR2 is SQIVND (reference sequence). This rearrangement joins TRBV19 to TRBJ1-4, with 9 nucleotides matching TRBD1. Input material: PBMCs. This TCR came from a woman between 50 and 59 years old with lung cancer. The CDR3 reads CASRGFPTGQGAEKLFF. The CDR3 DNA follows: TGTGCCAGTAGAGGCTTCCCGACGGGACAGGGTGCTGAAAAACTGTTTTTT.